Presented here are 31 T cell receptor beta chains from one specimen sequenced in a study of shared clonotypes between healthy human individuals. Assay: immunoSEQ multiplex PCR; the TCRdb copy retains only in-frame clones and omits some. This sample has about 2.1 million clones, with around 93% found just once. CD45RO-negative cells were positively selected for CCR7, leaving out terminally differentiated effector memory CD45RA+ cells. Sequenced sample: naive CD8+ T cells from PBMCs. These receptors all stem from a man aged 18 to 30 in good health. Some clones in this sample may be carry-over from other donors' samples.

This clone has a single count. The V call is TRBV7-9, the J call TRBJ2-3; no reliable D call. The germline gives CDR1 SEHNR, CDR2 FQNEAQ (reference sequence). The CDR3 runs to 15 residues. Between the trimmed V and J ends, which lost 3 bases and 0 bases, there was a span of 10 bases. CDR3 DNA sequence: TGTGCCAGCAGCTTTGGTGATACTAGCACAGATACGCAGTATTTT. Translation: CASSFGDTSTDTQYF.

The chain couples TRBV6-5 to TRBJ1-3; the D is unclear. V lost 7 bases, J lost 4 bases, and 11 bases lay in between. The CDR3 spans 13 residues. Germline V CDR1 and CDR2: MNHEY, SVGAGI. CDR3 nucleotides: TGTGCCAGCACCAACTTAGCGGGAAACACCATATATTTT. Translating gives CASTNLAGNTIYF.

The chain carries TRBV2 and TRBJ2-1; possibly TRBD2 for D (5 bases). Between the trimmed V and J ends, which lost 0 bases and 5 bases, there was a span of 14 bases. CDR3 length equals 16 residues. Per the germline V gene, CDR1 is SNHLY and CDR2 is FYNNEI. CDR3 bases: TGTGCCAGCAGTGAAGCTGGACTTCATTGGGACAATGAGCAGTTCTTC. Its protein is CASSEAGLHWDNEQFF. Complete variable domain (other parts from reference TRBV2 and TRBJ2-1): EPEVTQTPSHQVTQMGQEVILRCVPISNHLYFYWYRQILGQKVEFLVSFYNNEISEKSEIFDDQFSVERPDGSNFTLKIRSTKLEDSAMYFCASSEAGLHWDNEQFFGPGTRLTVL.

In this sample, this clone turned up a few times. This sample also contains other DNA sequences that code for the same CDR3. V and J are TRBV5-4 and TRBJ1-1; no clear D gene. V lost 0 bases and J lost 1, with 4 bases in between. The CDR3 contains 13 residues. CDR1 and CDR2 (germline): SGHNT, YYREEE (reference sequence). The CDR3 region is CASSLGENTEAFF. The CDR3 DNA reads as TGTGCCAGCAGCTTGGGGGAGAACACTGAAGCTTTCTTT.

The V and J genes are TRBV19 and TRBJ2-4; 7 nucleotides match TRBD1. Losses at the gene ends were 3 bases for V and 4 bases for J; bases not matched to a gene: 3. The CDR3 is 14 amino acids. From germline, CDR1 is LNHDA and CDR2 SQIVND (reference sequence). The CDR3 reads CASSIRGQKNIQYF. The CDR3, as DNA: TGTGCCAGTAGTATTAGGGGGCAGAAAAACATTCAGTACTTC.

This chain connects TRBV28 to TRBJ2-7; 12 bases agree with TRBD1. The CDR3 spans 14 residues. Germline V gene sequence: CDR1 MDHEN, CDR2 SYDVKM. Trimming cost V 3 bases and J 6 bases; bases outside gene matches: 3. CDR3 sequence (DNA): TGTGCCAGCAGTTTTTGGGACAGGGGGCTCGAGCAGTACTTC. Encoded protein: CASSFWDRGLEQYF.

This chain uses TRBV28 with TRBJ2-7, with 7 bases lining up with TRBD2. V shed 5 bases and J 3 bases; nucleotides not matched to a gene: 7. The CDR3 runs to 14 residues. Germline loops: CDR1 MDHEN, CDR2 SYDVKM. The CDR3 reads CASSPTSRFYEQYF. CDR3 nucleotide sequence: TGTGCCAGCAGTCCGACTAGCCGATTCTACGAGCAGTACTTC. Looking up the rest from reference TRBV28 and TRBJ2-7 gives the full variable domain: DVKVTQSSRYLVKRTGEKVFLECVQDMDHENMFWYRQDPGLGLRLIYFSYDVKMKEKGDIPEGYSVSREKKERFSLILESASTNQTSMYLCASSPTSRFYEQYFGPGTRLTVT.

The rearrangement links TRBV25-1 to TRBJ2-7, with D hard to call. The CDR3 sequence is 12 residues long. V was trimmed by 4 bases and J by 3 bases, leaving 7 bases between them. Germline-derived CDR1 and CDR2 are MGHDK and SYGVNS. DNA of the CDR3: TGTGCCAGCAGTGGGCAGAACTACGAGCAGTACTTC. It yields the protein CASSGQNYEQYF.

This rearrangement joins TRBV25-1 to TRBJ1-1; D not certain. This CDR3 is built from 11 residues. V was trimmed by 8 bases and J by 9 bases, leaving 13 bases between them. Germline assignment: CDR1 MGHDK and CDR2 SYGVNS. CDR3 nucleotide sequence: TGTGCCAGCTTCGGCCAGGCCCAAGCTTTCTTT. Amino acid sequence: CASFGQAQAFF.

V and J are TRBV6-1 and TRBJ2-5; 11 nucleotides align to TRBD1. The V segment lost 4 bases and the J segment 2 bases; nucleotides outside the gene matches: 12. CDR1 and CDR2 from the germline V gene are MNHNS and SASEGT. This CDR3 spans 18 amino acids. CDR3 sequence reads: CASSVHGQGAVLQETQYF. CDR3 nucleotide sequence: TGTGCCAGCAGTGTACATGGACAGGGGGCGGTATTACAAGAGACCCAGTACTTC.

The gene calls are TRBV5-1 and TRBJ2-1; 7 bases are shared with TRBD1. Germline loops: CDR1 SGHRS, CDR2 YFSETQ. After removal of 1 base from V and 7 bases from J, the junction contained 5 bases not matched to a gene. The CDR3 is 14 amino acids. CDR3 loop: CASSLYAGGNEQFF. The CDR3, as DNA: TGCGCCAGCAGCTTGTATGCAGGGGGAAATGAGCAGTTCTTC.

In regard to this clone: Germline is not matched at one junction end, which may reflect a read error. The chain has TRBV7-9 and TRBJ1-2, with D tentatively TRBD1 (5 bases). CDR1 is SEHNR, CDR2 FQNEAQ, per germline (reference sequence). The CDR3 length is 16 residues. CDR3 nucleotides: TGTGCCAGCCGCTTCCTGCGACAGCCCGACTTGGAGGGCTACACCTTC. Its translation: CASRFLRQPDLEGYTF.

The CDR3 sequence: CASTRSGQPGHEQFF. CDR3 in DNA: TGTGCCAGCACCAGATCGGGACAACCGGGCCATGAGCAGTTCTTC. The chain carries TRBV6-5 and TRBJ2-1; a weak D match, TRBD1 (6 bases). The CDR3 totals 15 residues. The germline V gene has CDR1 MNHEY and CDR2 SVGAGI. V lost 7 bases, J lost 8 bases, and 21 bases lay in between.

DNA of the CDR3: TGTGCCATCAGTGAGTCTACAGCTAGCGGGAGACAAGAGACCCAGTACTTC. It codes for CAISESTASGRQETQYF. This chain joins TRBV10-3 and TRBJ2-5; 10 bases align to TRBD2. V shed 0 bases and J 2 bases; nucleotides not matched to a gene: 6. The CDR3 runs 17 residues. The germline gives CDR1 ENHRY, CDR2 SYGVKD.

The chain combines TRBV7-6 with TRBJ1-1, with 9 bases identical to TRBD1. Germline CDR1 is SGHVS and CDR2 is FNYEAQ. The CDR3 spans 14 residues. Trimming at V came to 2 bases and at J to 6 bases, leaving 4 bases not matched to a gene. The CDR3 is CASSLNRGLSEAFF. CDR3 nucleotide sequence: TGTGCCAGCAGCTTAAACAGGGGGCTGTCTGAAGCTTTCTTT.

A remark on this clone: Additional DNA sequences in this sample encode the identical CDR3. The chain couples TRBV6-4 to TRBJ2-1; D uncertain. Germline V lookup: CDR1 MRHNA, CDR2 SNTAGT. The CDR3 has 12 amino acids. V lost 2 bases to trimming and J lost 6 bases, with 5 bases between them. CDR3 sequence reads: CASSDGLNEQFF. DNA for the CDR3: TGTGCCAGCAGTGACGGCCTCAATGAGCAGTTCTTC.

The chain combines TRBV7-8 with TRBJ2-1; 13 bases match TRBD2. The CDR3 runs 17 residues. With V trimmed by 5 bases and J by 0 bases, 4 bases remained unmatched. Looked up from germline, CDR1 is SGHVS and CDR2 is FQNEAQ. The CDR3 loop is CASSHRTSGSSYNEQFF. As DNA, the CDR3 is TGTGCCAGCAGCCACCGGACTAGCGGGAGCTCCTACAATGAGCAGTTCTTC.

A remark on this clone: In the same sample, other DNA sequences code for this CDR3. The chain carries TRBV27 and TRBJ2-7; D ambiguous. This CDR3 region has 14 residues. Germline V gene lookup returns CDR1 MNHEY and CDR2 SMNVEV (reference sequence). V dropped 3 bases and J dropped 0 bases, with 9 bases sitting between them. Written as DNA, the CDR3 is TGTGCCAGCAGTTTCGCACGAAGCTCCTACGAGCAGTACTTC. It yields the protein CASSFARSSYEQYF.

A remark on this clone: Other DNA sequences in the sample encode the same CDR3. The gene calls are TRBV19 and TRBJ1-5; D call uncertain. CDR1 and CDR2 from the germline V gene are LNHDA and SQIVND (reference sequence). V lost 3 bases, J lost 0 bases, and 9 bases lay in between. CDR3 length: 15 amino acids. In DNA form, the CDR3 reads TGTGCCAGTAGTATGTATCCAGGTAGCAATCAGCCCCAGCATTTT. Its translation is CASSMYPGSNQPQHF. The complete variable domain, with remaining parts taken from reference TRBV19 and TRBJ1-5, reads DGGITQSPKYLFRKEGQNVTLSCEQNLNHDAMYWYRQDPGQGLRLIYYSQIVNDFQKGDIAEGYSVSREKKESFPLTVTSAQKNPTAFYLCASSMYPGSNQPQHFGDGTRLSIL.

The chain carries TRBV28 and TRBJ2-7; TRBD1 matches 9 bases. After removal of 4 bases from V and 5 bases from J, the junction contained 6 bases not matched to a gene. The CDR3 is 14 amino acids. Germline V gene lookup returns CDR1 MDHEN and CDR2 SYDVKM. The CDR3, as DNA: TGTGCCAGCAGTTACCGGGACAGGGCCCACGAGCAGTACTTC. This sequence encodes CASSYRDRAHEQYF.

The gene calls are TRBV29-1 and TRBJ2-2; a possible D gene is TRBD2 (6 bases). This CDR3 is 16 amino acids long. Germline CDR1 reads SQVTM; CDR2 reads ANQGSEA. V was trimmed by 6 bases and J by 5 bases, leaving 22 bases between them. Here the CDR3 DNA reads TGCAGCGTGGGATTATTGGGAGGCCGAGGGACCGGGGAGCTGTTTTTT. Its translation: CSVGLLGGRGTGELFF.

This chain links TRBV29-1 with TRBJ2-7; D is unresolved. The CDR3 extends over 13 amino acids. CDR1 SQVTM and CDR2 ANQGSEA come from the germline V gene. V was shortened by 4 bases and J by 2 bases, with 12 bases between the two germline ends. The CDR3 here is CSVGSSVPYEQYF. Written as DNA, the CDR3 is TGCAGCGTTGGGTCTTCCGTTCCCTACGAGCAGTACTTC.

As regards this clone: An end of the junction differs from the germline gene, which may be a read error. The chain is built from TRBV28 and TRBJ1-1; D is ambiguous. There are 16 residues in the CDR3. Germline CDR1 reads MDHEN; CDR2 reads SYDVKM. Here the CDR3 DNA reads TGTGCCAGCAGCACGGACCCCGGCGAGGGTTCGACTGAAGTTTTCTTT. This encodes CASSTDPGEGSTEVFF. The full variable domain, completed using reference TRBV28 and TRBJ1-1, is DVKVTQSSRYLVKRTGEKVFLECVQDMDHENMFWYRQDPGLGLRLIYFSYDVKMKEKGDIPEGYSVSREKKERFSLILESASTNQTSMYLCASSTDPGEGSTEVFFGQGTRLTVV.

V gene TRBV19 combines with J gene TRBJ2-7; D might be TRBD2 (6 bases). The V end was cut by 3 bases, the J end by 4 bases, with 16 bases between. Per germline, CDR1 LNHDA and CDR2 SQIVND (reference sequence). CDR3 length equals 15 residues. The CDR3 DNA reads as TGTGCCAGTAGTATGCGGAGGGGTCCGACTTACGAGCAGTACTTC. Encoded protein: CASSMRRGPTYEQYF.

The chain carries TRBV28 and TRBJ2-3; D is unclear. Trimming left V 5 bases short and J 9 bases short, with 15 bases between. Germline loops: CDR1 MDHEN, CDR2 SYDVKM. The CDR3 length is 13 residues. The CDR3 region is CASSLMVGSTQYF. For the CDR3, the DNA is TGTGCCAGCAGTCTAATGGTGGGGTCGACGCAGTATTTT.

This chain uses TRBV7-8 with TRBJ2-1; 10 bases align to TRBD2. CDR1 and CDR2 from the germline V gene are SGHVS and FQNEAQ. Trimming cost V 1 base and J 10 bases; bases outside gene matches: 16. The CDR3 sequence is 18 residues long. The DNA for the CDR3 is TGTGCCAGCAGCTTAGAGGGATTTACCGGGACTAGCGACGGAGAGCAGTTCTTC. This encodes CASSLEGFTGTSDGEQFF.

In its sample, this clone was seen a few times. The chain links TRBV28 to TRBJ1-1; D is unclear. Trimming took 3 bases from V and 7 from J, leaving 12 bases between them. This CDR3 comprises 13 residues. Germline V gene sequence: CDR1 MDHEN, CDR2 SYDVKM. CDR3 sequence reads: CASSLRGGIEAFF. CDR3 DNA: TGTGCCAGCAGTTTGCGCGGCGGCATTGAAGCTTTCTTT.

The genes are TRBV5-1 and TRBJ2-7; D uncertain. Looked up from germline, CDR1 is SGHRS and CDR2 is YFSETQ. The V end lost 1 base, the J end lost 3 bases, and 2 bases lay between the germline ends. The CDR3 runs to 11 residues. CDR3 bases: TGCGCCAGCAGCTTGTACTACGAGCAGTACTTC. This codes for CASSLYYEQYF.

This chain links TRBV9 with TRBJ1-2; 7 bases are shared with TRBD1. The CDR3 is made up of 13 amino acids. The trim removed 3 bases at V and 8 bases at J, leaving 7 bases unmatched. Germline V gene sequence: CDR1 SGDLS, CDR2 YYNGEE. This CDR3 is CASSGQGPGGYTF. In DNA, the CDR3 is TGTGCCAGCAGCGGACAGGGCCCTGGAGGCTACACCTTC.

The V call is TRBV7-9, the J call TRBJ2-7, with 8 bases fitting TRBD1. Germline V lookup: CDR1 SEHNR, CDR2 FQNEAQ (reference sequence). V trimming: 5 bases; J trimming: 7 bases; junction bases outside the gene matches: 22. The CDR3 contains 18 residues. In DNA form, the CDR3 reads TGTGCCAGCAGCCCAGCCCCTAACCTGGACAGGGAAGAAAGGGAGCAGTACTTC. This gives the protein CASSPAPNLDREEREQYF.

This clone has only one observation. The rearrangement uses TRBV28 and TRBJ2-7; D unresolved. The CDR3 has 18 amino acids. V lost 6 bases and J 3 bases, leaving 27 bases between the germline ends. Germline values: CDR1 MDHEN, CDR2 SYDVKM. The CDR3 region has the DNA TGTGCCAGCAGCAACCCTGAAAATTATGGGGTGGTGATCTACGAGCAGTACTTC. Translation: CASSNPENYGVVIYEQYF.